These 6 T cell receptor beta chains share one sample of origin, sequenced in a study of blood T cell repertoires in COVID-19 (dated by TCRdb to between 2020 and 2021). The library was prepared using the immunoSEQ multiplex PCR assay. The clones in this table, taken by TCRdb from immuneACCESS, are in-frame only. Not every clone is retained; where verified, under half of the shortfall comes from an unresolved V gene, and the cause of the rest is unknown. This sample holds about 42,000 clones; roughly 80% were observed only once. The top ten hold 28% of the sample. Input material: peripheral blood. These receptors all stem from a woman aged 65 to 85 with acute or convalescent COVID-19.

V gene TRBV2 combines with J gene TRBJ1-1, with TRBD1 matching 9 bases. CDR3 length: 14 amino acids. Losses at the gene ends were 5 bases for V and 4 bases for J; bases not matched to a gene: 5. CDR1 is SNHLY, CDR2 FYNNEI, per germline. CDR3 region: CASSPGTGSTEAFF. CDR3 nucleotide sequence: TGTGCCAGCAGTCCCGGGACAGGGAGCACTGAAGCTTTCTTT.

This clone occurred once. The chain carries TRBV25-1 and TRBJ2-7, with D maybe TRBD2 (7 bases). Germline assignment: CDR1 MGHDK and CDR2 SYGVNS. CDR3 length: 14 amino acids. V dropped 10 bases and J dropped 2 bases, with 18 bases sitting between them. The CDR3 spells CATTGWGGPYEQYF. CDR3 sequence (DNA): TGTGCCACCACGGGGTGGGGGGGCCCCTACGAGCAGTACTTC.

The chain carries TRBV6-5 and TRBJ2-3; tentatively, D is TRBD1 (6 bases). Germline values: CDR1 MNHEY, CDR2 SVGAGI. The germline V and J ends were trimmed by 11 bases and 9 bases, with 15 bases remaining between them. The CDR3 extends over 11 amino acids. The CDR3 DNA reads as TGTGCCGTTCTATCAGGACAGACGCAGTATTTT. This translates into CAVLSGQTQYF.

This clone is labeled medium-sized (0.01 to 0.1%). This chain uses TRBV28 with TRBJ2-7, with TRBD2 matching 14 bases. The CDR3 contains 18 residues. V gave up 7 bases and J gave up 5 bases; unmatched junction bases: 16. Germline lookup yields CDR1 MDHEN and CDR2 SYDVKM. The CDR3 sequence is CASTPGLAGVRWTHEQYF. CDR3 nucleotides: TGTGCCAGCACCCCGGGACTAGCGGGAGTCAGATGGACCCACGAGCAGTACTTC.

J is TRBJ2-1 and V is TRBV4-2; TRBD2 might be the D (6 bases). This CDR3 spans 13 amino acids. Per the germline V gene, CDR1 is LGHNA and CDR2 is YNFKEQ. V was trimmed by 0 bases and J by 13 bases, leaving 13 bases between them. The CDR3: CASSQDAGFSQFF. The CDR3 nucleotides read TGTGCCAGCAGCCAAGATGCGGGGTTCTCTCAGTTCTTC.

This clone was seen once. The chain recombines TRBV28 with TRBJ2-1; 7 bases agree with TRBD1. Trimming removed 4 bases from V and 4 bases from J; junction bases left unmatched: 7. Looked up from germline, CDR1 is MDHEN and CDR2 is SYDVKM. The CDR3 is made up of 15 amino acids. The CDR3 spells CASSSIGTAYNEQFF. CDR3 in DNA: TGTGCCAGCAGTTCTATAGGGACAGCTTACAATGAGCAGTTCTTC.